Below are 16 T cell receptor beta chains sequenced from a single sample in a study of blood T cell repertoires in COVID-19. Assay: immunoSEQ multiplex PCR; the TCRdb copy retains only in-frame clones and omits some. This sample yields 300,000 to 450,000 clones, of which roughly 90% are seen a single time; more than 0.9% belongs to the top ten. Material for sequencing was PBMCs or T cells enriched from blood (not recorded which). The receptors stem from a woman in her 30s who had recovered from COVID-19.

The chain is built from TRBV6-2 or TRBV6-3 and TRBJ1-1; 11 nucleotides line up with TRBD1. The trim removed 5 bases at V and 5 bases at J, leaving 13 bases unmatched. The CDR3 has 17 amino acids. CDR1 is MNHEY and CDR2 is SVGEGT in the germline V gene. The CDR3 spells CASSQPGQGGPRTEAFF. CDR3 sequence (DNA): TGTGCCAGCAGTCAGCCGGGACAGGGGGGCCCAAGGACTGAAGCTTTCTTT.

This clone came up once. The gene calls are TRBV29-1 and TRBJ1-1, with a weak D call TRBD1 (6 bases). V lost 4 bases to trimming and J lost 0 bases, with 15 bases between them. The CDR3 sequence is 15 residues long. Germline V gene data show CDR1 as SQVTM and CDR2 as ANQGSEA. CDR3 sequence reads: CSVAETQGLNTEAFF. CDR3 DNA: TGCAGCGTTGCGGAGACCCAGGGGTTGAACACTGAAGCTTTCTTT. Variable domain in full (rest from reference TRBV29-1 and TRBJ1-1): SAVISQKPSRDICQRGTSLTIQCQVDSQVTMMFWYRQQPGQSLTLIATANQGSEATYESGFVIDKFPISRPNLTFSTLTVSNMSPEDSSIYLCSVAETQGLNTEAFFGQGTRLTVV.

The chain has TRBV3-1 (or the pseudogene TRBV3-2) and TRBJ1-1; 9 bases fit TRBD1. Trimming cost V 4 bases and J 3 bases; bases outside gene matches: 9. CDR1 LGHDT and CDR2 YNNKEL come from the germline V gene (reference sequence). The CDR3 covers 16 residues. The CDR3 is CASSLGTGFKYTEAFF. The CDR3 DNA reads TGTGCCAGCAGCCTTGGGACAGGGTTTAAATACACTGAAGCTTTCTTT.

The V and J genes are TRBV2 and TRBJ2-7; 9 bases map to TRBD1. V lost 5 bases, J lost 4 bases, and 6 bases stayed unmatched. Per the germline V gene, CDR1 is SNHLY and CDR2 is FYNNEI. The CDR3 covers 14 residues. The CDR3 DNA sequence: TGTGCCAGCAGTCAGACAGGGGGTTGGTACGAGCAGTACTTC. Translating it yields CASSQTGGWYEQYF. Filled out from reference TRBV2 and TRBJ2-7, the complete variable domain reads EPEVTQTPSHQVTQMGQEVILRCVPISNHLYFYWYRQILGQKVEFLVSFYNNEISEKSEIFDDQFSVERPDGSNFTLKIRSTKLEDSAMYFCASSQTGGWYEQYFGPGTRLTVT.

The V and J genes are TRBV27 and TRBJ2-7; TRBD1 matches 8 bases. Germline V gene lookup returns CDR1 MNHEY and CDR2 SMNVEV (reference sequence). CDR3 length equals 15 residues. V lost 1 base, J lost 3 bases, and 5 bases stayed unmatched. CDR3 sequence reads: CASSLLPGQDYEQYF. The CDR3 DNA sequence: TGTGCCAGCAGTTTATTACCGGGACAGGACTACGAGCAGTACTTC.

This clone has a handful of counts. The rearrangement joins TRBV27 to TRBJ1-2, with 7 bases aligning to TRBD1. Germline CDR1 MNHEY, CDR2 SMNVEV (reference sequence). This CDR3 has 13 amino acids. Germline trimming cut 6 bases from V and 7 bases from J; bases unmatched to any gene: 8. The CDR3 loop reads CASRTGPLSGYTF. The CDR3 DNA reads TGTGCCAGCAGGACAGGGCCCCTTTCTGGCTACACCTTC.

V and J are TRBV10-3 and TRBJ2-7; D gene uncertain. From germline, CDR1 is ENHRY and CDR2 SYGVKD. The CDR3 loop spans 15 amino acids. V gave up 0 bases and J gave up 2 bases, with 11 bases separating them. The CDR3 bases are TGTGCCATCAGTGAGTCGTCGGTATCCGCCTACGAGCAGTACTTC. Its translation is CAISESSVSAYEQYF.

The chain carries TRBV9 and TRBJ2-3, with D possibly being TRBD1 (5 bases). CDR1 is SGDLS, CDR2 YYNGEE, per germline. Deletions cut 0 bases from V and 4 bases from J, with 9 bases between. The length of the CDR3 is 14 residues. The CDR3 DNA sequence: TGTGCCAGCAGCGTAGGGGGCTTCGCAGATACGCAGTATTTT. Translating gives CASSVGGFADTQYF.

There are a few counts of this clone. The genes are TRBV5-4 and TRBJ1-2; unclear D gene. There are 14 residues in the CDR3. Deletions cut 1 base from V and 5 bases from J, with 12 bases between. Germline CDR1 reads SGHNT; CDR2 reads YYREEE (reference sequence). The CDR3 DNA reads as TGTGCCAGCAGCTTGAGTGAGCCCCCGTATGGCTACACCTTC. Translating gives CASSLSEPPYGYTF.

The chain combines TRBV6-5 with TRBJ1-6; D is undetermined. CDR3 length equals 15 residues. Deletions cut 9 bases from V and 0 bases from J, with 12 bases between. CDR1 and CDR2 (germline): MNHEY, SVGAGI. The CDR3 region has the DNA TGTGCCAGTAGTACAGTAAGCTCCTATAATTCACCCCTCCACTTT. This codes for CASSTVSSYNSPLHF.

This clone occurred once. This CDR3 is also generated by other DNA sequences in the sample. The chain has TRBV18 and TRBJ1-5; no firm D call. The CDR3 runs to 13 residues. Germline V gene lookup returns CDR1 KGHSH and CDR2 LQKENI. V was clipped by 3 bases and J by 1 base, with 4 bases between them. The CDR3 protein is CASSPLSNQPQHF. DNA of the CDR3: TGTGCCAGCTCACCTCTGAGCAATCAGCCCCAGCATTTT.

V is TRBV7-9 and J is TRBJ2-3, with 7 bases that match TRBD1. Losses at the gene ends were 6 bases for V and 3 bases for J; bases not matched to a gene: 9. The CDR3 has 15 residues. Germline lookup yields CDR1 SEHNR and CDR2 FQNEAQ (reference sequence). CDR3 loop: CASRYTGAATDTQYF. The DNA for the CDR3 is TGTGCCAGCAGATACACAGGGGCGGCAACAGATACGCAGTATTTT.

The chain carries TRBV5-1 and TRBJ2-5; 7 nucleotides align to TRBD1. After removal of 4 bases from V and 1 base from J, the junction contained 1 base not matched to a gene. CDR3 length equals 13 residues. The V gene's germline CDR1 is SGHRS and CDR2 YFSETQ. The CDR3 sequence: CASSGTAQETQYF. The CDR3 region has the DNA TGCGCCAGCAGCGGGACAGCCCAAGAGACCCAGTACTTC.

This sequence joins TRBV10-3 and TRBJ2-7; no clear D gene. From germline, CDR1 is ENHRY and CDR2 SYGVKD. The CDR3 consists of 11 residues. The V and J ends lost 4 bases and 2 bases respectively, with 3 bases between them. The CDR3 region has the DNA TGTGCCATCAGTGCTACCTACGAGCAGTACTTC. Translating gives CAISATYEQYF.

J is TRBJ2-2 and V is TRBV18; a weak D match, TRBD1 (5 bases). V was cut by 3 bases and J by 3 bases, with 14 bases left in between. Germline V gene sequence: CDR1 KGHSH, CDR2 LQKENI. The CDR3 sequence is 16 residues long. The CDR3 DNA follows: TGTGCCAGCTCACCGGGGCGGAGTGGGGACACCGGGGAGCTGTTTTTT. Translated: CASSPGRSGDTGELFF.

The chain joins TRBV2 to TRBJ1-2; no reliable D call. Trimming cost V 8 bases and J 7 bases, with 11 bases left between them. Germline V lookup: CDR1 SNHLY, CDR2 FYNNEI. This CDR3 is built from 11 residues. Written as DNA, the CDR3 is TGTGCCAGCGAGCAGGATGGTGGCTACACCTTC. Translated, it gives CASEQDGGYTF.